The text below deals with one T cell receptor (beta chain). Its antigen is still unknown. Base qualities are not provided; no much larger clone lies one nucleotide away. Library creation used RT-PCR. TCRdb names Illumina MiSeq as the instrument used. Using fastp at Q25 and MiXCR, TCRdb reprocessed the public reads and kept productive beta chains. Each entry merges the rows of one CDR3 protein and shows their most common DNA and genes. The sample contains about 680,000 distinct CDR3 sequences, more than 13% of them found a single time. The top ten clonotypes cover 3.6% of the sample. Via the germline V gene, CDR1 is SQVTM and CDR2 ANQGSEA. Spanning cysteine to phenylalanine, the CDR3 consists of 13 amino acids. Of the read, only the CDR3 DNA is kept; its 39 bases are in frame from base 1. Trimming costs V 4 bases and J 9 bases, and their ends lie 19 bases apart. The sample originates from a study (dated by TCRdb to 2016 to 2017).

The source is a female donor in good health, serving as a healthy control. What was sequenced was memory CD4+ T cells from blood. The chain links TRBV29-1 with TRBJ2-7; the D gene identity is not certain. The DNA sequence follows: TGCAGCGTTGCGGAGCAGGTTTGGACCGGGCAGTACTTC. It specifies CSVAEQVWTGQYF.